The present entry profiles one T cell receptor (beta chain) with its context. Study processing details: Scientists estimated how many nucleated cells there were by amplifying reference gene primers. Clones were read by immunoSEQ multiplex PCR, and TCRdb kept only the in-frame ones, dropping some. V and J calls and clone size follow that table, whereas D and trimming were derived from the DNA. The sample lists 200,000 or so clones, about 85% seen once, with under 3% in the top ten. This sample is drawn from a study of blood T cell repertoires in COVID-19. Looked up from germline, CDR1 is MGHRA and CDR2 is YSYEKL. Trimming cost V 3 bases and J 3 bases, with 12 bases left between them. The CDR3 is 15 amino acids. Cohort allocation depended upon clinical history that participants reported.

The receptor comes from a woman aged 30 to 39 who had recovered from COVID-19. The material sequenced was PBMCs or T cells enriched from blood (not recorded which). This rearrangement joins TRBV4-1 to TRBJ1-5, with a possible D match to TRBD1 (6 bases). The CDR3 here is CASSQGAVINQPQHF. CDR3 in DNA: TGCGCCAGCAGCCAGGGGGCTGTAATCAATCAGCCCCAGCATTTT.